This is a list of T cell receptor beta chains from one sample in a study of blood T cell repertoires in COVID-19. Produced via immunoSEQ multiplex PCR; TCRdb's table is partial and in-frame only. This sample has tens of thousands of clones, with around 74% found just once. Sequenced sample: peripheral blood. These receptors were collected from a woman between 65 and 79 years old with active or convalescent COVID-19. The conserved cysteine and the conserved F or W are not part of the CDR3 here.

CDR3 protein	V gene
ASNAQGRSPLH	TRBV19
ASSLDGGGGYEQY	TRBV5-5
ATMGSRETDTQY	TRBV24-1
ASSYSMGGTGELF	TRBV6-2/TRBV6-3
ASSPQVTGSSYEQY	TRBV5-1
ASSVGSGERYEQY	TRBV9
ASGRRNRRTDTQY	TRBV28
ASSLGSPRGQGSYEQY	TRBV5-1
ASSSPTRIVQF	TRBV5-1
ASSFHYEQY	TRBV12-3/TRBV12-4
ASSKAAEEYEQY	TRBV21-1
AISEAGSGRSHEQY	TRBV10-3
ASSFWGQNSGNTIY	TRBV5-1
ASSPGTGGLQETQY	TRBV7-7
ASSFGRWGTGGEKLF	TRBV27
ASTVPAGDTEAF	TRBV6-5
SVDGVKQGYGDNEQF	TRBV29-1
ATSSGGSPNQPQH	TRBV24-1
ASSLAGQGILVTQY	TRBV7-2
ASSSTGGSYEQY	TRBV5-1
ASSAQRTSGRRVHEQY	TRBV7-2
ASTPSRQGAEAF	TRBV2
ASSQSKDRQAYEQY	TRBV23-1
ASSKAGTGNEKLF	TRBV25-1
ASSFGGREKLF	TRBV27
ASSLASGTSGSRSSDTQY	TRBV7-2
ASSYEGGLGYT	TRBV6-5
ASAEAFNYGYT	TRBV6-5
ASSPRSGQPNTEAF	TRBV18
SVEGQGAMRVRRTQY	TRBV29-1
ASSYGFSPLH	TRBV12-3/TRBV12-4
ASRTGSYEQY	TRBV28
ASSPGGDSTDTQY	TRBV28
ASSLTGKTDTQY	TRBV7-3
SGRSSGIGEQF	TRBV29-1
ASSSGLAGGQSSYEQY	TRBV5-6
ASSSTLAGGTNEQF	TRBV7-8
ASYQVWTATGNTIY	TRBV18
ASSIDSQTNEKLF	TRBV19
ASSRQKETQY	TRBV7-2
ASRERPGELF	TRBV19
STDRGQPQH	TRBV20-1
ASSLRENTGELF	TRBV11-3
ASSRPGTVNTEAF	TRBV25-1
ASSSPRISTDTQY	TRBV7-2